This TCR beta chain came from a study of T cell repertoires in cytomegalovirus infection. Study-level results: Across the ex vivo response, the dominant clonotypes were HLA-C-restricted CMV-specific TCR beta clonotypes.

Concerning this clonotype: As yet, its antigen is unknown.

The CDR3 sequence is 16 residues long. Germline V gene data show CDR1 as SEHNR and CDR2 as FQNEAQ (reference sequence). V gave up 1 base and J gave up 7 bases; unmatched junction bases: 9. Using its own MiXCR run on the reads, TCRdb lists one record per CDR3 protein. The table includes around 530,000 distinct CDR3 sequences, around a quarter detected once. J is TRBJ2-2 and V is TRBV7-9; 7 nucleotides align to TRBD2. The origin of this receptor is a human donor in good health (CMV status not recorded). Some clones in this sample may be carry-over from other donors' samples. The sequencing sample was made of PBMCs. The CDR3 loop reads CASSLGGGSMVGELFF. The CDR3 DNA is TGTGCCAGCAGCTTAGGAGGCGGGAGTATGGTCGGGGAGCTGTTTTTT.